The following is a T cell receptor (beta chain) sequence with its context. Its antigen is unidentified. The CDR3 runs 11 residues. V was trimmed by 9 bases and J by 11 bases, leaving 17 bases between them. From germline, CDR1 is SGHTS and CDR2 YDEGEE. Primers for the PCR totalled 60 Vbeta and 13 Jbeta. Profiling relied on immunoSEQ multiplex PCR, and the TCRdb table lists in-frame clones only, not all of them. The table includes more than 95,000 clones, under 80% detected once. This sample is part of a study of cytomegalovirus exposure and HLA in healthy donors. General study points: The HLA-A and HLA-B alleles of most subjects were reportedly predicted accurately from TCR beta sequences.

The TCR originated in a woman in her late teens or twenties in good health and CMV-seropositive. Sequencing input: PBMCs. The rearrangement joins TRBV5-8 to TRBJ2-5, with D perhaps TRBD1 (5 bases). CDR3 sequence: CATHYRRAQYF. CDR3 bases: TGTGCCACCCATTACAGGAGAGCTCAGTACTTC.